Below, one T cell receptor (beta chain) is given with its context. The antigen is not known. Produced via immunoSEQ multiplex PCR; TCRdb's table is partial and in-frame only. The data hold 20,000 to 25,000 clones, with 65% to 80% observed a single time. Unexposed donor CD4+ T cells date from about 2011-2018, before the COVID-19 pandemic. After more than eight days of culture, CD4+ T cells were isolated. Unexposed-donor CD4+ T cells were probed with SARS-CoV-2 S/N and four cold-coronavirus spikes, cells permitting. This record comes from a study of CD4 T cells in relation to SARS-CoV-2 and coronaviruses. CDR1 is SNHLY and CDR2 is FYNNEI in the germline V gene. V dropped 5 bases and J dropped 1 base, with 2 bases sitting between them. CDR3 size: 11 residues.

The TCR comes from a human donor in good health. Input material: CD4+ T cells from PBMCs, cultured in vitro. The genes are TRBV2 and TRBJ2-5; unclear D gene. CDR3 nucleotide sequence: TGTGCCAGCAGTTCCCAAGAGACCCAGTACTTC. Amino acid sequence: CASSSQETQYF.